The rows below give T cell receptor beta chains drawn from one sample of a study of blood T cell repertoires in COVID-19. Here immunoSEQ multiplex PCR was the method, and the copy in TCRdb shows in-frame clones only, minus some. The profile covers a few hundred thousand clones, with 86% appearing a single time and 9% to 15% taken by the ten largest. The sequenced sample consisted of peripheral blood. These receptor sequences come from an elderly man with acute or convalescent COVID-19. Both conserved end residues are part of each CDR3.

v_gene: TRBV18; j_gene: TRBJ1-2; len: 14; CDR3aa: CASSPEGQAYGYTF
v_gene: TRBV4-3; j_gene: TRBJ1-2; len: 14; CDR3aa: CASSQGLGEGGYTF
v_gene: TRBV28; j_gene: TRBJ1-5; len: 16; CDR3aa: CASSIPGQGRTQPQHF
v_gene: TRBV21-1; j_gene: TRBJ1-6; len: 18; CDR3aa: CASSKAGQGATAHSPLHF
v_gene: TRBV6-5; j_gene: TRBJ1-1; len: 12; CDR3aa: CASSTRQGRAFF
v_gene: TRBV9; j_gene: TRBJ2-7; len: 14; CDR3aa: CASSRTGDTYEQYF
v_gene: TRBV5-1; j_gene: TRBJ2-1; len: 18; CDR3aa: CASSLRGSSGGSYNEQFF
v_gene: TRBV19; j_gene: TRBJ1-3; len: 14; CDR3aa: CASSLTGWGNTIYF
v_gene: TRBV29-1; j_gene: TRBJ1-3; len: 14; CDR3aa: CSGAHDRAGNTIYF
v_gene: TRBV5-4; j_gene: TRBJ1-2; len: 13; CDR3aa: CASQTGDNYGYTF
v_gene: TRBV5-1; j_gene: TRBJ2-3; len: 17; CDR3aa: CASSLGVSLSSTDTQYF
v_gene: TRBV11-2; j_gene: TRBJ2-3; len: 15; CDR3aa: CASSPYSGRGDTQYF
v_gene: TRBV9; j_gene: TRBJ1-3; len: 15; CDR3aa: CASSVGGGSGNTIYF
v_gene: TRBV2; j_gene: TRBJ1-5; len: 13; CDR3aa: CASRPTGAQPQHF
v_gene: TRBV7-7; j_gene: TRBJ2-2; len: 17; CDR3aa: CASSFSSGRANTGELFF
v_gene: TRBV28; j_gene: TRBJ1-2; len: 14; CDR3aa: CASSFVASNYGYTF
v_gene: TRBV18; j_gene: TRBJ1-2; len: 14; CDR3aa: CASSPMTEGGGYTF
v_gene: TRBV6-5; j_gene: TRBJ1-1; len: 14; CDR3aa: CASSRQRMNTEAFF
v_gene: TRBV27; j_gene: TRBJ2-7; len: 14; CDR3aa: CASSGHGLVDEQYF
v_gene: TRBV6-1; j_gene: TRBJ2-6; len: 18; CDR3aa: CASSEAPGLGSGANVLTF
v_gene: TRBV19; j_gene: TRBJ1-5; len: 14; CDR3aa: CATQGRRQNQPQHF
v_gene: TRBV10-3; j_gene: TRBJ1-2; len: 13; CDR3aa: CAISESTGGGYTF
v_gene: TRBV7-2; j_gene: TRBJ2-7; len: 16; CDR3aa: CASSLGSTSGLYEQYF
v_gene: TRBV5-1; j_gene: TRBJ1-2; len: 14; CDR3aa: CASSVEFTNYGYTF
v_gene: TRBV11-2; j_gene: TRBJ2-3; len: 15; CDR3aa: CASSLRGRGLDTQYF
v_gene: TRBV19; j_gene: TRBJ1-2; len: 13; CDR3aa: CASSITQGQNYTF
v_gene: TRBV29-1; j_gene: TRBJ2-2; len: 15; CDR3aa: CSAIGDRTNTGELFF
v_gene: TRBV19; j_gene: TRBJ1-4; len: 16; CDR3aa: CASRDRGVSTNEKLFF